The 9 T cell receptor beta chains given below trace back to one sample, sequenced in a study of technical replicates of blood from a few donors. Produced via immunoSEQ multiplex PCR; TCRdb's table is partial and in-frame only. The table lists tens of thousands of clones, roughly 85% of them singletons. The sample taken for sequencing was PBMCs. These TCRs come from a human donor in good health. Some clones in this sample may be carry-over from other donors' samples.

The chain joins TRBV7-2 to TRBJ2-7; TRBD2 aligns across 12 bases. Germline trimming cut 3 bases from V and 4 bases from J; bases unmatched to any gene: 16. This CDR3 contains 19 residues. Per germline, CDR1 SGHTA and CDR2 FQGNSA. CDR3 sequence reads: CASSFPAGASGGAWYEQYF. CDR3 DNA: TGTGCCAGCAGCTTTCCGGCCGGGGCTAGCGGGGGGGCCTGGTACGAGCAGTACTTC.

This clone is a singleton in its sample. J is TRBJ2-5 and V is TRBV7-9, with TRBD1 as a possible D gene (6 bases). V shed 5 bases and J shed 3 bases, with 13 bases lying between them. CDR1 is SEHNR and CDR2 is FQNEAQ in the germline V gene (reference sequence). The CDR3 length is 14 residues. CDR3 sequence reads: CASSGRGGEETQYF. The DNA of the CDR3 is TGTGCCAGCAGCGGCAGGGGTGGGGAAGAGACCCAGTACTTC. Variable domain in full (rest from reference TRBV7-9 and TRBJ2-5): DTGVSQNPRHKITKRGQNVTFRCDPISEHNRLYWYRQTLGQGPEFLTYFQNEAQLEKSRLLSDRFSAERPKGSFSTLEIQRTEQGDSAMYLCASSGRGGEETQYFGPGTRLLVL.

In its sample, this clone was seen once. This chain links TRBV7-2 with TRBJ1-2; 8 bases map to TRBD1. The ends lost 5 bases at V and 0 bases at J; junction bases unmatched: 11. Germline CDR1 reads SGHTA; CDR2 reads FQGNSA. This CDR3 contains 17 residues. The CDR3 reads CASSRQGAVGANYGYTF. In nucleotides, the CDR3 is TGTGCCAGCAGCCGGCAGGGGGCGGTGGGAGCTAACTATGGCTACACCTTC.

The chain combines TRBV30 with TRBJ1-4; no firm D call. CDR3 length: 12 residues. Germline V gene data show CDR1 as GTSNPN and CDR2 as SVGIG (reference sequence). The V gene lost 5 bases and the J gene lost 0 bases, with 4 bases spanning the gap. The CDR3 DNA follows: TGTGCCTGGTCCTCAACTAATGAAAAACTGTTTTTT. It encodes CAWSSTNEKLFF.

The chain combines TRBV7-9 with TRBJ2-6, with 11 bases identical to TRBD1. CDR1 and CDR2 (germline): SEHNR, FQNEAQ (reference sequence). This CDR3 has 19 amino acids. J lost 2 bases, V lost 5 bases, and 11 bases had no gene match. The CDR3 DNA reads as TGTGCCAGCAGCCGACGCGGAGGACAGGGGGCGACTGGGGCCAACGTCCTGACTTTC. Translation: CASSRRGGQGATGANVLTF.

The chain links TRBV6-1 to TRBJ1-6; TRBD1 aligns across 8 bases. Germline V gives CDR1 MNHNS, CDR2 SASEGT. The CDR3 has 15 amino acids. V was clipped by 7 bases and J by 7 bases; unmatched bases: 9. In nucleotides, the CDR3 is TGTGCCAGCATTCCTGACAGGGGAGAAAATTCACCCCTCCACTTT. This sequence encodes CASIPDRGENSPLHF.

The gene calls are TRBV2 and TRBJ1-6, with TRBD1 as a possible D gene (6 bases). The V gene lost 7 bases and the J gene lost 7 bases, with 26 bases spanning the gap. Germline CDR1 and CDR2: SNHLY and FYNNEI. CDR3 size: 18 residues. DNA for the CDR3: TGTGCCAGCACCCAAGTGGGAAGGGGGGGGGCGCCAAATTCACCCCTCCACTTT. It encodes CASTQVGRGGAPNSPLHF. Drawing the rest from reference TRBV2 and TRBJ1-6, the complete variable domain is EPEVTQTPSHQVTQMGQEVILRCVPISNHLYFYWYRQILGQKVEFLVSFYNNEISEKSEIFDDQFSVERPDGSNFTLKIRSTKLEDSAMYFCASTQVGRGGAPNSPLHFGNGTRLTVT.

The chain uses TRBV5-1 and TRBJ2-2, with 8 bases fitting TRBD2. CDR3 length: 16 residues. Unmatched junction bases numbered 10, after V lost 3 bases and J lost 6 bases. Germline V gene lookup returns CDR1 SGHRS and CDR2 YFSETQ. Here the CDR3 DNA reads TGCGCCAGCAGCTCAAGCAGCGGGGGAGCCCCCGGGGAGCTGTTTTTT. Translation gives CASSSSSGGAPGELFF.

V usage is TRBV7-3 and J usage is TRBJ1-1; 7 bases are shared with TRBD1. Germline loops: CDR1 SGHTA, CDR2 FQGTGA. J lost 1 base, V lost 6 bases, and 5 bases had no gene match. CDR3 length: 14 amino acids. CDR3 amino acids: CASRRDRANTEAFF. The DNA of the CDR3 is TGTGCCAGCAGACGAGACAGGGCGAACACTGAAGCTTTCTTT.